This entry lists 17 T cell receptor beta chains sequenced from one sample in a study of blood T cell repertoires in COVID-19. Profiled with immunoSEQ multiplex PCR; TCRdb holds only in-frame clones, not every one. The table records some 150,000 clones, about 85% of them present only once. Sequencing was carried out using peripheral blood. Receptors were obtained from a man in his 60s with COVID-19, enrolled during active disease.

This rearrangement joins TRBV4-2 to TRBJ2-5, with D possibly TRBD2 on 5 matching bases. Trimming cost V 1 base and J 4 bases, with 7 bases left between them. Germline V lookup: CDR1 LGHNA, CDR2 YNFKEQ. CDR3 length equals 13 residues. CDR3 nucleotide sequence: TGTGCCAGCAGCCAAGGGGAGTCAGAGACCCAGTACTTC. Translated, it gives CASSQGESETQYF.

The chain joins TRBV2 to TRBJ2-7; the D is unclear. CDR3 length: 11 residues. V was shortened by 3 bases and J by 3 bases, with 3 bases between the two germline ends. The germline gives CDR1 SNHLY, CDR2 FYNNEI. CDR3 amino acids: CASSDNYEQYF. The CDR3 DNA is TGTGCCAGCAGTGATAACTACGAGCAGTACTTC. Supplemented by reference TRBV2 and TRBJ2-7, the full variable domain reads EPEVTQTPSHQVTQMGQEVILRCVPISNHLYFYWYRQILGQKVEFLVSFYNNEISEKSEIFDDQFSVERPDGSNFTLKIRSTKLEDSAMYFCASSDNYEQYFGPGTRLTVT.

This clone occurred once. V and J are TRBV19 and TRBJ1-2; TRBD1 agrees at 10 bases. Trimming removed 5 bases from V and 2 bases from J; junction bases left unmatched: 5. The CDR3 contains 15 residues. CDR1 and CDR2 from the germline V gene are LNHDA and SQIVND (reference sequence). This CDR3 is CASSGRDRGNYGYTF. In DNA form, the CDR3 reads TGTGCCAGTAGTGGACGGGACAGGGGCAACTATGGCTACACCTTC.

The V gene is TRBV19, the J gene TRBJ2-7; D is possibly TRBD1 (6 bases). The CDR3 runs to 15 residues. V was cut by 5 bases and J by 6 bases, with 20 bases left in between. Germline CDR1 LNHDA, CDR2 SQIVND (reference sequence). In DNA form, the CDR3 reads TGTGCCAGTAGTCTTCAAACGGGACACCCTTCCGAGCAGTACTTC. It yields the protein CASSLQTGHPSEQYF. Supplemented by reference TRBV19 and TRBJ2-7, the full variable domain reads DGGITQSPKYLFRKEGQNVTLSCEQNLNHDAMYWYRQDPGQGLRLIYYSQIVNDFQKGDIAEGYSVSREKKESFPLTVTSAQKNPTAFYLCASSLQTGHPSEQYFGPGTRLTVT.

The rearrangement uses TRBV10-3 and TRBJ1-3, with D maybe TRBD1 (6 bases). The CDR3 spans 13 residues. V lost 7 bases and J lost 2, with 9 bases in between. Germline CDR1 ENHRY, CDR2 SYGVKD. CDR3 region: CAIKGDPGNTIYF. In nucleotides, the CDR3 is TGTGCCATCAAGGGGGATCCTGGAAACACCATATATTTT.

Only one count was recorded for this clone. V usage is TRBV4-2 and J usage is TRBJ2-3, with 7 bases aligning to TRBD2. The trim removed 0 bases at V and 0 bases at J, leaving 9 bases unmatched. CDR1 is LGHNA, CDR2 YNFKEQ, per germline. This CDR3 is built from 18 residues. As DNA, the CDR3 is TGTGCCAGCAGCCAAGAGGTCTGGGCTAGCGGAAGCACAGATACGCAGTATTTT. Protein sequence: CASSQEVWASGSTDTQYF.

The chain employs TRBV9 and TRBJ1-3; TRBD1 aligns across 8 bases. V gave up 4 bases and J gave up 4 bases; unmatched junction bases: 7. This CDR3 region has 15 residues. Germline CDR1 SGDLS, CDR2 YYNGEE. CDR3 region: CASSTRTGTGNTIYF. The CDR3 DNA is TGTGCCAGCAGCACTCGGACAGGGACCGGAAACACCATATATTTT.

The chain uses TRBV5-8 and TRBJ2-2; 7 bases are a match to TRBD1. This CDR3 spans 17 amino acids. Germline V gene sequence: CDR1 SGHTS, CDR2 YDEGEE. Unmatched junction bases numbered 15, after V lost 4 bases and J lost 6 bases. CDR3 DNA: TGTGCCAGCAGCCCGGCGACAGGGTCGTATTCCGCCGGGGAGCTGTTTTTT. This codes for CASSPATGSYSAGELFF. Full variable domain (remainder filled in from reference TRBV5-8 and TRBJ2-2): EAGVTQSPTHLIKTRGQQATLRCSPISGHTSVYWYQQALGLGLQFLLWYDEGEERNRGNFPPRFSGRQFPNYSSELNVNALELEDSALYLCASSPATGSYSAGELFFGEGSRLTVL.

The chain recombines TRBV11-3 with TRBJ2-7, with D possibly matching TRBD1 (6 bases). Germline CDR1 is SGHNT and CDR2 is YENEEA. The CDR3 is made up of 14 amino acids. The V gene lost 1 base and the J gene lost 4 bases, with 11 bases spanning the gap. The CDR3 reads CASSLAVQGYEQYF. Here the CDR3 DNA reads TGTGCCAGCAGCTTAGCTGTTCAGGGGTACGAGCAGTACTTC.

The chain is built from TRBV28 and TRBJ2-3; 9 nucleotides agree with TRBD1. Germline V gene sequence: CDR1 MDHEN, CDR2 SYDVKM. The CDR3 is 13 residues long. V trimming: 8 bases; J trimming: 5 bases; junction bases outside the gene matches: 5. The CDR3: CASRTGAGDTQYF. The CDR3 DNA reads TGTGCCAGCCGGACAGGGGCGGGAGATACGCAGTATTTT.

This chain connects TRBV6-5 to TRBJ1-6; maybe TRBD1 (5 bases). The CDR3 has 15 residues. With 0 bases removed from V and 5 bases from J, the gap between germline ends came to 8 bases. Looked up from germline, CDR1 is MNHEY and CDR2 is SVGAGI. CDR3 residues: CASSYSGLHNSPLHF. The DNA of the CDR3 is TGTGCCAGCAGTTACTCGGGACTGCATAATTCACCCCTCCACTTT.

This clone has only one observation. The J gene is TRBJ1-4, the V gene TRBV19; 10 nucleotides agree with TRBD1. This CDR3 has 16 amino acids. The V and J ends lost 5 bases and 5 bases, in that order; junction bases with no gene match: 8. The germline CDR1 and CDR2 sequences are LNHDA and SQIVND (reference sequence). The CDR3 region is CASSARQGAKNEKLFF. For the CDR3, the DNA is TGTGCCAGTAGTGCAAGACAGGGGGCGAAGAATGAAAAACTGTTTTTT.

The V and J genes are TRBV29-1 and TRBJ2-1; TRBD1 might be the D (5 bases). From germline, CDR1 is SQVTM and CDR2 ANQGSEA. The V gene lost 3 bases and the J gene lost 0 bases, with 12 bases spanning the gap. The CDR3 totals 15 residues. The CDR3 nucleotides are TGCAGCGTTGAGACAGTATTGATCTCCTACAATGAGCAGTTCTTC. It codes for CSVETVLISYNEQFF.

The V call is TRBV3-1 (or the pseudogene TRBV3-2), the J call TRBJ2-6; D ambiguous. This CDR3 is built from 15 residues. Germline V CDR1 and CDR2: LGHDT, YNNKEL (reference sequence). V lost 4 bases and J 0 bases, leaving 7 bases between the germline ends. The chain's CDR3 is CASSPDLSGANVLTF. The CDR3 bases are TGTGCCAGCAGCCCAGACCTCTCTGGGGCCAACGTCCTGACTTTC.

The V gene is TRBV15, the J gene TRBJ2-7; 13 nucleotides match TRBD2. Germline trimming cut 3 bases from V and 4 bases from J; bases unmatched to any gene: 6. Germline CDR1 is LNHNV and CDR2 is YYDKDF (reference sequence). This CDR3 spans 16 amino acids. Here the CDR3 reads CATSSAGTSGTYEQYF. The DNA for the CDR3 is TGTGCCACCAGCAGTGCCGGGACTAGCGGGACGTACGAGCAGTACTTC.

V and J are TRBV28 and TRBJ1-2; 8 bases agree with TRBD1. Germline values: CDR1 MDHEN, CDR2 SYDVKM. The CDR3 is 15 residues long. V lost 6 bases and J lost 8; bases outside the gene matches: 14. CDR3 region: CASSPGSTGEGGYTF. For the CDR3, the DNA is TGTGCCAGCAGCCCAGGATCGACAGGGGAGGGAGGCTACACCTTC.

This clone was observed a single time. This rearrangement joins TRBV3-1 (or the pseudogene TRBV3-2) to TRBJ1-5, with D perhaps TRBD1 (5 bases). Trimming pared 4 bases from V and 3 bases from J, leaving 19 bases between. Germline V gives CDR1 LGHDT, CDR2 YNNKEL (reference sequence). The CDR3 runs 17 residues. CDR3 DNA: TGTGCCAGCAGCCCCTCCCCGCACCGGGGGGACAATCAGCCCCAGCATTTT. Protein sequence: CASSPSPHRGDNQPQHF.